This T cell receptor (beta chain) was documented in a study of CD8+ T cells in alopecia areata. Study results and caveats: Scalp sample sequencing also detects resident alphabeta T cells of normal skin.

Those with alopecia areata gave lesional scalp punch biopsies and peripheral blood. The CDR3 is 15 amino acids. CDR1 is SGHTA, CDR2 FQGTGA, per germline. The V segment lost 5 bases and the J segment 4 bases; nucleotides outside the gene matches: 4. Isolated RNA was reverse transcribed into cDNA used as the sequencing template. TCRdb's table, derived via immunoSEQ multiplex PCR, lists solely in-frame clones and lacks some. The sample lists over 15,000 clones; approximately 54% were seen once. As for this clone: Its cognate antigen is unknown. Other DNA sequences from this sample encode an identical CDR3 as well.

This receptor was identified in a human donor with alopecia areata. The material sequenced was skin. This chain joins TRBV7-3 and TRBJ2-1; 11 positions match TRBD2. CDR3 loop: CASSLTSGGYNEQFF. In DNA, the CDR3 is TGTGCCAGCAGCCTTACTAGCGGGGGTTACAATGAGCAGTTCTTC. The whole variable domain, filled in from reference TRBV7-3 and TRBJ2-1, reads GAGVSQTPSNKVTEKGKYVELRCDPISGHTALYWYRQSLGQGPEFLIYFQGTGAADDSGLPNDRFFAVRPEGSVSTLKIQRTERGDSAVYLCASSLTSGGYNEQFFGPGTRLTVL.